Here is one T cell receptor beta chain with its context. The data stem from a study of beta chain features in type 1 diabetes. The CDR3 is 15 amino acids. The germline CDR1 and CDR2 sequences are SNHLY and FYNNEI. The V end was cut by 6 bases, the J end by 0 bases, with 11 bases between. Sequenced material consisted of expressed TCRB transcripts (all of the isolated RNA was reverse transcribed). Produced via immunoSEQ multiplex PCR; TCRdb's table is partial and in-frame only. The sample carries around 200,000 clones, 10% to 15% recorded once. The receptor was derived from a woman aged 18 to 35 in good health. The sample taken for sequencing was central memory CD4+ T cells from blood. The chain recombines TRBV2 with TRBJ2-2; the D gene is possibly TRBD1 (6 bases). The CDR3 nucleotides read TGTGCCAGCAGAGCCGGGACAACGAACACCGGGGAGCTGTTTTTT. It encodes CASRAGTTNTGELFF.